This T cell receptor beta chain comes out of a study of blood T cells in healthy people across ages. General observations from the study: It was the long-lived donors that had more naive CD4+ cells and higher diversity than aged donors. No conclusive comparison of naive versus antigen-experienced cells was possible with unsorted PBMCs.

A second PCR of roughly 6 to 12 cycles used a sample-barcoded 5' primer and a J-beta primer mix. The template-switch adaptor was a 5' adaptor with 12 random nucleotides. It tagged each cDNA molecule. MiXCR was run by TCRdb on the 5' RACE reads, yielding one entry per CDR3 protein. The table shows around 650,000 distinct CDR3 sequences, with less than 45% occurring only once. The study recruited healthy Caucasian donors from Russia who were aged about 6 to 90. With respect to this clonotype: Its antigen remains unknown.

Germline-derived CDR1 and CDR2 are SGHRS and YFSETQ. The CDR3 totals 15 residues. Deletions cut 3 bases from V and 11 bases from J, with 23 bases between. The sequence was obtained from a man of 80 years or more in good health. This sequence joins TRBV5-1 and TRBJ2-5; weak D call: TRBD1 (8 bases). The sample comprised blood. Written as DNA, the CDR3 is TGCGCCAGCAGCTCGGCCGGACAGGGAGGGTCAGTGCAGTACTTC. As protein: CASSSAGQGGSVQYF.